One sample yielded the 11 T cell receptor beta chains listed below, sequenced in a study of vaccination effects on CD4 cells after COVID-19. Sequencing in the ViraFEST assay came after antigen-specific CD4+ T cells had been expanded with viral peptide pools, which were used to stimulate PBMC. With 9 to 11 days of culture completed, CD4+ T cells were isolated. PCR-confirmed SARS-CoV-2 infection occurred in the person between March and December 2020. Libraries were prepared by immunoSEQ multiplex PCR; TCRdb keeps only in-frame clonotypes and omits some of them. The sample consists of roughly 24,000 clones, about 72% of them appearing once. No cognate antigen is known for these TCRs. The sequencing here drew on CD4+ T cells from PBMCs cultured with SARS-CoV-2 spike peptides, taken before COVID-19 vaccination. All receptors derive from a human donor who had a prior SARS-CoV-2 infection.

In its sample, this clone was seen a few times. The V call is TRBV10-3, the J call TRBJ2-7; no firm D call. CDR1 is ENHRY, CDR2 SYGVKD, per germline. Trimming took 3 bases from V and 4 from J, leaving 13 bases between them. The CDR3 contains 14 residues. The chain's CDR3 is CAISDPARAYEQYF. The CDR3 DNA sequence: TGTGCCATCAGTGACCCGGCTAGGGCTTACGAGCAGTACTTC.

The rearrangement joins TRBV7-2 to TRBJ2-7; D perhaps matches TRBD1 (6 bases). This CDR3 comprises 15 residues. Germline V lookup: CDR1 SGHTA, CDR2 FQGNSA. The V end was cut by 3 bases, the J end by 0 bases, with 12 bases between. The CDR3 DNA sequence: TGTGCCAGCAGCTTCAGGGCAGGGGACTCCTACGAGCAGTACTTC. Translated: CASSFRAGDSYEQYF.

The genes are TRBV30 and TRBJ1-3; D is undetermined. The V gene lost 0 bases and the J gene lost 3 bases, with 6 bases spanning the gap. CDR1 and CDR2 from the germline V gene are GTSNPN and SVGIG (reference sequence). There are 13 residues in the CDR3. In DNA form, the CDR3 reads TGTGCCTGGAGTGTTTCTGGTGGAAACACCATATATTTT. Its protein product is CAWSVSGGNTIYF.

The chain links TRBV30 to TRBJ1-1; D is ambiguous. The germline V gene encodes CDR1 GTSNPN and CDR2 SVGIG (reference sequence). The CDR3 has 13 residues. With 2 bases removed from V and 6 bases from J, the gap between germline ends came to 13 bases. Here the CDR3 reads CAWSSNHLAEAFF. The CDR3, as DNA: TGTGCCTGGAGTTCAAACCATTTGGCTGAAGCTTTCTTT.

This clone was detected only once. The rearrangement links TRBV7-9 to TRBJ2-6; D is ambiguous. Germline V gene sequence: CDR1 SEHNR, CDR2 FQNEAQ (reference sequence). The CDR3 totals 19 residues. V was cut by 4 bases and J by 0 bases, with 19 bases left in between. CDR3 sequence: CASSSFPGWRHSGANVLTF. CDR3 coding DNA: TGTGCCAGCAGCTCTTTCCCCGGATGGCGACACTCTGGGGCCAACGTCCTGACTTTC.

The chain recombines TRBV5-1 with TRBJ1-5; TRBD1 aligns across 11 bases. This CDR3 spans 18 amino acids. Germline V gene data show CDR1 as SGHRS and CDR2 as YFSETQ. With V trimmed by 4 bases and J by 2 bases, 11 bases remained unmatched. The CDR3 DNA is TGCGCCAGCAGCGAGGGACAGGGGGGGTCCTTTGGCAATCAGCCCCAGCATTTT. Protein: CASSEGQGGSFGNQPQHF.

The rearrangement links TRBV7-9 to TRBJ2-3, with D hard to call. V lost 1 base, J lost 0 bases, and 5 bases lay in between. The germline V gene encodes CDR1 SEHNR and CDR2 FQNEAQ (reference sequence). CDR3 length: 14 residues. The CDR3 reads CASSLGRSTDTQYF. The CDR3, as DNA: TGTGCCAGCAGCTTAGGGCGGAGCACAGATACGCAGTATTTT.

The chain carries TRBV10-3 and TRBJ2-5, with 9 bases lining up with TRBD1. The germline V gene has CDR1 ENHRY and CDR2 SYGVKD. The CDR3 totals 14 residues. The J segment lost 5 bases and the V segment lost 2 bases, leaving 3 bases of the junction unmatched. CDR3 sequence: CAISEGTGRETQYF. For the CDR3, the DNA is TGTGCCATCAGTGAGGGGACAGGGAGGGAGACCCAGTACTTC.

V usage is TRBV5-1 and J usage is TRBJ2-3; 9 positions match TRBD2. This CDR3 contains 17 residues. Losses at the gene ends were 5 bases for V and 0 bases for J; bases not matched to a gene: 10. The germline gives CDR1 SGHRS, CDR2 YFSETQ. The CDR3 region has the DNA TGCGCCAGCAGGGTCTTACCTAGCGGGACCAGCACAGATACGCAGTATTTT. This codes for CASRVLPSGTSTDTQYF. The complete variable domain, with remaining parts taken from reference TRBV5-1 and TRBJ2-3, reads KAGVTQTPRYLIKTRGQQVTLSCSPISGHRSVSWYQQTPGQGLQFLFEYFSETQRNKGNFPGRFSGRQFSNSRSEMNVSTLELGDSALYLCASRVLPSGTSTDTQYFGPGTRLTVL.

The chain combines TRBV27 with TRBJ2-3, with D unresolved. V lost 7 bases to trimming and J lost 2 bases, with 16 bases between them. The germline V gene has CDR1 MNHEY and CDR2 SMNVEV (reference sequence). The CDR3 totals 15 residues. The CDR3 DNA reads TGTGCCAGCATGAGAGTTAACGGAATCACAGATACGCAGTATTTT. Amino acid sequence: CASMRVNGITDTQYF.

The V call is TRBV11-2, the J call TRBJ1-3; tentatively, D is TRBD1 (6 bases). Trimming stripped 2 bases from V and 5 bases from J, with 13 bases between. CDR1 SGHAT and CDR2 FQNNGV come from the germline V gene. The CDR3 is 15 amino acids. CDR3 DNA: TGTGCCAGCAGCTTATCGGGGGGGCGAAGAAACACCATATATTTT. This encodes CASSLSGGRRNTIYF.